The next 18 T cell receptor beta chains were all read from a single sample in a study of T-cell reconstitution after alpha-beta-depleted transplantation in children. Unique molecular identifiers were built into the TCRbeta library. TCRdb recomputed calls from the PCR reads with MiXCR, one row per CDR3 protein. Of fewer than 750,000 distinct CDR3 sequences detected, over 25% appear once; the ten largest clones hold 36%. The sample in question was PBMCs, obtained before TCRalphabeta/CD19-depleted stem cell transplant. These receptors all stem from a boy younger than two with Wiskott-Aldrich syndrome, due to receive a stem cell transplant.

This clonotype was counted a few times. V gene TRBV20-1 combines with J gene TRBJ2-5; perhaps TRBD1 as D (5 bases). This CDR3 region has 12 residues. Germline lookup yields CDR1 DFQATT and CDR2 SNEGSKA (reference sequence). V lost 6 bases and J 4 bases, leaving 12 bases between the germline ends. This CDR3 reads CSAIRQGETQYF. The DNA of the CDR3 is TGCAGTGCCATCCGGCAGGGAGAGACCCAGTACTTC.

This clonotype occurred a few times. J is TRBJ2-1 and V is TRBV4-2; tentatively, D is TRBD2 (6 bases). The CDR3 contains 15 residues. Germline CDR1 LGHNA, CDR2 YNFKEQ. V shed 2 bases and J shed 3 bases, with 11 bases lying between them. The CDR3 region is CASSQSGVGYNEQFF. In DNA, the CDR3 is TGTGCCAGCAGCCAATCGGGAGTCGGCTACAATGAGCAGTTCTTC.

This clonotype has only a few counts. V gene TRBV27 combines with J gene TRBJ2-1, with 14 bases fitting TRBD2. Germline V CDR1 and CDR2: MNHEY, SMNVEV (reference sequence). This CDR3 is 18 amino acids long. V gave up 4 bases and J gave up 4 bases; unmatched junction bases: 9. CDR3 region: CASSSGTSGSVGYNEQFF. CDR3 bases: TGTGCCAGCAGTTCCGGGACTAGCGGGAGTGTGGGGTACAATGAGCAGTTCTTC.

This chain connects TRBV20-1 to TRBJ2-3; D gene unclear. This CDR3 spans 14 amino acids. CDR1 and CDR2 from the germline V gene are DFQATT and SNEGSKA (reference sequence). V lost 2 bases and J lost 4, with 13 bases in between. DNA of the CDR3: TGCAGTGCTAGATCTTCATTAGGTTCAGATACGCAGTATTTT. As protein: CSARSSLGSDTQYF.

V usage is TRBV19 and J usage is TRBJ2-7, with 7 positions matching TRBD2. Germline values: CDR1 LNHDA, CDR2 SQIVND (reference sequence). V lost 6 bases, J lost 6 bases, and 11 bases stayed unmatched. This CDR3 region has 14 residues. Here the CDR3 DNA reads TGTGCCAGTAGCCCCCCCGGGGGGTATGGCGAGCAGTACTTC. Translating gives CASSPPGGYGEQYF.

Notes on this clonotype: A read error may produce the germline difference seen at one junction end. The chain uses TRBV27 and TRBJ2-5; the D is unclear. This CDR3 spans 14 amino acids. Germline loops: CDR1 MNHEY, CDR2 SMNVEV (reference sequence). Here the CDR3 reads CASSSRTGQATQYF. The CDR3 coding sequence is TGTGCCAGCAGTTCACGGACGGGTCAAGCGACCCAGTACTTC.

This clonotype was counted only a few times. This chain links TRBV7-9 with TRBJ2-3; D may be TRBD1 or TRBD2 (5 bases each). Trimming took 6 bases from V and 0 from J, leaving 13 bases between them. Looked up from germline, CDR1 is SEHNR and CDR2 is FQNEAQ (reference sequence). CDR3 length: 15 residues. The CDR3: CASSSGTVSTDTQYF. CDR3 bases: TGTGCCAGCAGTTCCGGGACGGTTAGCACAGATACGCAGTATTTT.

The chain is built from TRBV9 and TRBJ2-7, with a tentative D call TRBD1 (5 bases). The CDR3 is made up of 15 amino acids. Trimming took 0 bases from V and 3 from J, leaving 13 bases between them. Germline values: CDR1 SGDLS, CDR2 YYNGEE. The CDR3 nucleotides read TGTGCCAGCAGCGTAGGAGCAGGGCCAAACTACGAGCAGTACTTC. Its protein is CASSVGAGPNYEQYF.

The chain has TRBV5-5 and TRBJ2-2; D is perhaps TRBD1 (6 bases). The CDR3 length is 15 residues. The germline gives CDR1 SGHKS, CDR2 YYEKEE (reference sequence). The V and J ends lost 1 base and 3 bases respectively, with 10 bases between them. The CDR3 is CASSLNRVDTGELFF. In DNA form, the CDR3 reads TGTGCCAGCAGCTTGAACAGGGTTGACACCGGGGAGCTGTTTTTT. Filled out from reference TRBV5-5 and TRBJ2-2, the complete variable domain reads DAGVTQSPTHLIKTRGQQVTLRCSPISGHKSVSWYQQVLGQGPQFIFQYYEKEERGRGNFPDRFSARQFPNYSSELNVNALLLGDSALYLCASSLNRVDTGELFFGEGSRLTVL.

The V gene is TRBV29-1, the J gene TRBJ1-4; D is ambiguous. V lost 3 bases, J lost 7 bases, and 12 bases lay in between. CDR1 is SQVTM and CDR2 is ANQGSEA in the germline V gene. The CDR3 contains 13 residues. CDR3 loop: CSVDFGRGEKLFF. The DNA of the CDR3 is TGCAGCGTTGACTTTGGTCGCGGTGAAAAACTGTTTTTT.

This clonotype has just a few counts. The CDR3 region has the DNA TGCGCCAGCAGCTTACAGCAGATTTCCTACAATGAGCAGTTCTTC. Amino acid sequence: CASSLQQISYNEQFF. The chain joins TRBV5-1 to TRBJ2-1; D is undetermined. CDR1 and CDR2 from the germline V gene are SGHRS and YFSETQ. The length of the CDR3 is 15 residues. V lost 2 bases and J lost 1, with 10 bases in between.

The genes are TRBV29-1 and TRBJ1-1; D is ambiguous. CDR1 and CDR2 from the germline V gene are SQVTM and ANQGSEA. The CDR3 length is 13 residues. V was trimmed by 6 bases and J by 7 bases, leaving 18 bases between them. The CDR3 protein is CSVHRVNWVEAFF. The DNA of the CDR3 is TGCAGCGTCCACCGGGTTAATTGGGTTGAAGCTTTCTTT.

This clonotype was detected only a few times. The chain joins TRBV21-1 to TRBJ2-1. TRBV21-1 is an annotated pseudogene. The CDR3 contains 16 residues. The DNA for the CDR3 is TGTGCCAGCAGCAAAGTGGAGACTAGCTCCTACAATGAGCAGTTCTTC. It is translated as CASSKVETSSYNEQFF.

This clonotype has more than one count but fewer than ten. The chain uses TRBV20-1 and TRBJ2-7; 8 bases agree with TRBD1. The germline gives CDR1 DFQATT, CDR2 SNEGSKA (reference sequence). The CDR3 is 16 amino acids. The V gene end was trimmed by 2 bases and the J gene end by 1 base; junction bases not matched to a gene: 10. CDR3 nucleotide sequence: TGCAGTGCTAGACAGGGGGCTACGCTAAGATCCTACGAGCAGTACTTC. This codes for CSARQGATLRSYEQYF.

The chain has TRBV5-1 and TRBJ2-7; TRBD1 might be the D (5 bases). V gave up 7 bases and J gave up 1 base, with 9 bases separating them. This CDR3 spans 12 amino acids. The germline gives CDR1 SGHRS, CDR2 YFSETQ. CDR3 nucleotides: TGCGCCAGCTTCGACAGATCCTACGAGCAGTACTTC. As protein: CASFDRSYEQYF. The variable domain in full, completed from reference TRBV5-1 and TRBJ2-7, reads KAGVTQTPRYLIKTRGQQVTLSCSPISGHRSVSWYQQTPGQGLQFLFEYFSETQRNKGNFPGRFSGRQFSNSRSEMNVSTLELGDSALYLCASFDRSYEQYFGPGTRLTVT.

This chain links TRBV29-1 with TRBJ2-1; 14 bases align to TRBD2. Germline loops: CDR1 SQVTM, CDR2 ANQGSEA. The CDR3 spans 17 residues. The V segment lost 7 bases and the J segment 7 bases; nucleotides outside the gene matches: 15. The CDR3 spells CSAVPLLTSGRGNEQFF. CDR3 sequence (DNA): TGCAGCGCAGTCCCCCTACTGACTAGCGGGAGGGGAAATGAGCAGTTCTTC.

This clonotype was detected a few times. The chain joins TRBV29-1 to TRBJ2-5, with a possible D match to TRBD1 (5 bases). From germline, CDR1 is SQVTM and CDR2 ANQGSEA. The CDR3 consists of 13 residues. V dropped 4 bases and J dropped 5 bases, with 14 bases sitting between them. Written as DNA, the CDR3 is TGCAGCGTTGTTGGCGCAGGGTATGAGACCCAGTACTTC. Its translation: CSVVGAGYETQYF.

The chain carries TRBV28 and TRBJ2-5; D is unresolved. CDR1 is MDHEN, CDR2 SYDVKM, per germline. Trimming removed 6 bases at V and 1 base at J, with 6 bases between. CDR3 length: 12 amino acids. Here the CDR3 reads CASRLAQETQYF. The CDR3 nucleotides are TGTGCCAGCAGACTCGCCCAAGAGACCCAGTACTTC.